Below, 4 T cell receptor beta chains from the same sample are listed, as sequenced in a study of T cell repertoires in ileal Crohn's disease. TCRdb keeps only in-frame clones here, not all; method: immunoSEQ multiplex PCR. Among about 3,800 clones listed, approximately 83% were seen once. Specimen: ileal tissue. These receptors were obtained from an adult with Crohn's disease.

The chain is built from TRBV29-1 and TRBJ2-3; D possibly corresponds to TRBD1 (6 bases). Trimming removed 5 bases at V and 3 bases at J, with 12 bases between. Germline V gives CDR1 SQVTM, CDR2 ANQGSEA. The length of the CDR3 is 13 residues. CDR3 sequence: CSVWGLATDTQYF. The CDR3 region has the DNA TGCAGCGTTTGGGGGCTCGCTACAGATACGCAGTATTTT.

The rearrangement links TRBV4-2 to TRBJ2-3, with a tentative D call TRBD1 (5 bases). V was clipped by 0 bases and J by 2 bases, with 12 bases between them. The CDR3 extends over 16 amino acids. Per the germline V gene, CDR1 is LGHNA and CDR2 is YNFKEQ. CDR3 nucleotides: TGTGCCAGCAGCCAAGAGTACGACAGTTTCACAGATACGCAGTATTTT. This translates into CASSQEYDSFTDTQYF.

J is TRBJ1-5 and V is TRBV6-1; 8 nucleotides agree with TRBD1. CDR3 size: 15 residues. The V segment lost 1 base and the J segment 5 bases; nucleotides outside the gene matches: 4. The germline gives CDR1 MNHNS, CDR2 SASEGT. The chain's CDR3 is CASSEEQGGYQPQHF. DNA for the CDR3: TGTGCCAGCAGTGAAGAACAGGGGGGCTATCAGCCCCAGCATTTT.

V is TRBV27 and J is TRBJ1-6; 9 bases line up with TRBD1. This CDR3 is 14 amino acids long. Germline lookup yields CDR1 MNHEY and CDR2 SMNVEV (reference sequence). The junction had 6 bases not matched to a gene; V was cut back by 6 bases and J by 9 bases. The CDR3 DNA reads as TGTGCCAGCAGCTTACAGGGGGCTCGTTCACCCCTCCACTTT. It specifies CASSLQGARSPLHF.